This T cell receptor (beta chain) was recorded in a study of identifying expanded T cells in peripheral blood. Whole-study results and caveats: Across healthy donors, higher total template counts meant significantly greater roughly 2-week count variance. Over about two and four weeks, about 15 and 19 clones changed, versus roughly 1.2 between replicates.

Healthy donors had no documented immune events, such as infections, while sampled. As for this clone: Its antigen remains unknown.

The V and J ends lost 4 bases and 8 bases respectively, with 10 bases between them. The CDR3 runs to 12 residues. Germline CDR1 and CDR2: SGHDN and FVKESK. Some clones are missing from TCRdb's copy, which holds only in-frame ones; the method was immunoSEQ multiplex PCR. Of approximately 50,000 clones in the sample, approximately 79% were seen once. The chain is built from TRBV14 and TRBJ2-3; D possibly corresponds to TRBD2 (6 bases). The sequenced material came from blood. The clonotype was recovered from a person aged 18-70 years in good health. The CDR3 DNA is TGTGCCAGCAGCCCCCGGGGGTTTACGCAGTATTTT. Encoded protein: CASSPRGFTQYF.